The rows below give T cell receptor beta chains drawn from one sample of a study of vaccination and CD4 T cells after COVID-19. One entry per CDR3 protein, called by TCRdb with MiXCR from the PCR reads. The profile shows about 21,000 distinct CDR3 sequences, about 39% of them singletons. Their antigens remain unidentified. Here the sequenced sample was CD4+ T cells from blood, cultured in vitro, taken before SARS-CoV-2 vaccination. All receptors come from a human donor who had recovered from COVID-19. The CDR3 runs from the conserved cysteine through the conserved F or W. Fields, in order: J gene, D gene, V gene, clone size, CDR3 DNA, CDR3 protein. D genes are given only for firm matches. Only part of the rows carry a size: once, few, many, or a class if the clone is expanded.

>TRBJ2-5|TRBD2|TRBV7-6|few
TGTGCCAGCAGCTTAGCTACGGGACTAGCGGTCCAAGAGACCCAGTACTTC
CASSLATGLAVQETQYF
>TRBJ1-2|-|TRBV28|-
TGTGCCAGCAGTTTGGTGGGGCAGGACTATGGCTACACCTTC
CASSLVGQDYGYTF
>TRBJ1-2|TRBD1|TRBV7-9|few
TGTGCCAGCAGCTTCGGGACAGGGGTGGGCTACACCTTC
CASSFGTGVGYTF
>TRBJ2-1|-|TRBV6-2/TRBV6-3|-
TGTGCCAGCAGGCCTAGGGGATCCCATGAGCAGTTCTTC
CASRPRGSHEQFF
>TRBJ1-4|-|TRBV15|few
TGTGCCACCAGCCGCCCAGCAGCCGATGAAAAACTGTTTTTT
CATSRPAADEKLFF
>TRBJ2-7|-|TRBV6-1|few
TGTGCCAGCAAGGCTGACTACGAGCAGTACTTC
CASKADYEQYF
>TRBJ1-1|-|TRBV6-1|few
TGTGCCAGCACCGAACGGGGGGAAGCTTTCTTT
CASTERGEAFF
>TRBJ1-5|-|TRBV20-1|-
TGCAGTGCTAGAGATCCAGGCGGGTCCGTTTATCAGCCCCAGCATTTT
CSARDPGGSVYQPQHF
>TRBJ1-2|TRBD1|TRBV20-1|-
TGCAGTGCTAGAGTTCAGGGGGTGAAGGAAGTCTATGGCTACACCTTC
CSARVQGVKEVYGYTF
>TRBJ1-6|-|TRBV18|-
TGTGCCAGCTCACCACCGTCTGCCAGGGCGGGTAATTCACCCCTCCACTTT
CASSPPSARAGNSPLHF
>TRBJ1-6|-|TRBV20-1|-
TGCAGTGCTAGCGGGGAGAGGGGGAATTCACCCCTCCACTTT
CSASGERGNSPLHF
>TRBJ1-6|-|TRBV10-3|-
TGTGCCATCAGTGAGTCAAGGGCCGATTCACCCCTCCACTTT
CAISESRADSPLHF
>TRBJ1-1|TRBD1|TRBV6-5|few
TGTGCCAGCAGTTCCCCGACAGGGAAGATGAACACTGAAGCTTTCTTT
CASSSPTGKMNTEAFF
>TRBJ2-3|-|TRBV27|-
TGTGCCAGCAGTTTGCGGGCCCTGGATACGCAGTATTTT
CASSLRALDTQYF
>TRBJ2-5|-|TRBV20-1|few
TGCAGTGCTAGTGCAGGGGCAGGAGAGACCCAGTACTTC
CSASAGAGETQYF
>TRBJ1-6|-|TRBV6-1|few
TGTGCCGGCGAAGGGGGTCCTTATAATTCACCCCTCCACTTT
CAGEGGPYNSPLHF
>TRBJ2-1|-|TRBV20-1|few
TGCAGTGCTGCCTTTCGCGCCCCCTACAATGAGCAGTTCTTC
CSAAFRAPYNEQFF
>TRBJ2-1|-|TRBV6-2/TRBV6-3|-
TGTGCCAGCAGGGGGGACTTACCCCTAGCAAATGAGCAGTTCTTC
CASRGDLPLANEQFF
>TRBJ1-1|TRBD1|TRBV15|-
TGTGCCACCAGCAGGCTCAGCACGGGGGCAGGGGGACGCACTGAAGCTTTCTTT
CATSRLSTGAGGRTEAFF
>TRBJ1-1|-|TRBV7-2|few
TGTGCCAGCAGCTTAGTCCGGGGCAGGGCGAACACTGAAGCTTTCTTT
CASSLVRGRANTEAFF
>TRBJ1-2|-|TRBV20-1|-
TGCAGTGCTAGCGCGGGGACCAACTATGGCTACACCTTC
CSASAGTNYGYTF
>TRBJ2-3|-|TRBV21-1|-
TGTGCCAGCTCAAATGGGGGCACAGATACGCAGTATTTT
CASSNGGTDTQYF
>TRBJ1-5|-|TRBV20-1|-
TGCAGTGCTAGACAGGGTGTGGGTAGCAATCAGCCCCAGCATTTT
CSARQGVGSNQPQHF
>TRBJ2-3|-|TRBV14|-
TGTGCCAGCAGCCACCATAAGGGAAGACAAAGCACAGATACGCAGTATTTT
CASSHHKGRQSTDTQYF
>TRBJ1-6|-|TRBV6-1|few
TGTGCCAGCAGTCCATTAGGGGGTAGGAGGAATTCACCCCTCCACTTT
CASSPLGGRRNSPLHF
>TRBJ2-1|-|TRBV20-1|-
TGCAGTGCTAGCCTGGTCAGGAGCCCCAATGAGCAGTTCTTC
CSASLVRSPNEQFF
>TRBJ1-4|-|TRBV20-1|-
TGCAGTGCTAGAGACCTAAGGGCAGGGCGAAGTGAAAAACTGTTTTTT
CSARDLRAGRSEKLFF
>TRBJ1-1|-|TRBV4-3|few
TGCGCCAGCAGCCAAGAGACACGCCTGAACACTGAAGCTTTCTTT
CASSQETRLNTEAFF
>TRBJ2-7|TRBD1|TRBV18|once
TGTGCCAGCTCAGCTCTGACCTTAGGGACAGGGACCTACGAGCAGTACTTC
CASSALTLGTGTYEQYF
>TRBJ2-7|TRBD2|TRBV7-2|-
TGTGCCAGCAGCGCGAGCCCTAGCGGGGTCTCCTACGAGCAGTACTTC
CASSASPSGVSYEQYF
>TRBJ1-2|-|TRBV19|few
TGTGCCAGTAGTATGGGGGATGGGAGACTCTCCTCCGGCTACACCTTC
CASSMGDGRLSSGYTF
>TRBJ2-3|TRBD1|TRBV5-6|once
TGTGCCAGTAATAGACAGGGGCCGGGGGATACGCAGTATTTT
CASNRQGPGDTQYF